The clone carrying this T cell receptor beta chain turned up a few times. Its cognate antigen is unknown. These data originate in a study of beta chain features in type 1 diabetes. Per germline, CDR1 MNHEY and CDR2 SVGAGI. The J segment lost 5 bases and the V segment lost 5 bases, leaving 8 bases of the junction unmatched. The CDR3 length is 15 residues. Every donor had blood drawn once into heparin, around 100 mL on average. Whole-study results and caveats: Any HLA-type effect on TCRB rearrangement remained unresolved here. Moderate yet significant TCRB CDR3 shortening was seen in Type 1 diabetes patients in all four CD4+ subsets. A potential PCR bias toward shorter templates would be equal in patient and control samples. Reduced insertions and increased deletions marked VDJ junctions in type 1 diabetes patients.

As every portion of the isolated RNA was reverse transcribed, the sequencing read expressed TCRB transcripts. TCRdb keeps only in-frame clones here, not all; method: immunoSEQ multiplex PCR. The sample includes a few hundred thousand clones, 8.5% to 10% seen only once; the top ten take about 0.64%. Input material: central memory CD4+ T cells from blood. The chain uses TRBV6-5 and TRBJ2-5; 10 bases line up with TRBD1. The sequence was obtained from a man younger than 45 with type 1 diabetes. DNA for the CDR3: TGTGCCAGCAGTCGGGACAGGGGCCGTTCGGAGACCCAGTACTTC. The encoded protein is CASSRDRGRSETQYF.